The 12 T cell receptor beta chains below come from one sample, sequenced in a study of T cell responses to AZD1222 COVID-19 vaccine. Clones were read by immunoSEQ multiplex PCR, and TCRdb kept only the in-frame ones, dropping some. This table holds about 120,000 clones, around 88% found once. The source material was peripheral blood, sampled on day 0 of AZD1222 vaccination. These receptor sequences come from an adult in good health.

The J gene is TRBJ1-3, the V gene TRBV6-5; D gene uncertain. The CDR3 loop spans 12 amino acids. V was shortened by 6 bases and J by 4 bases, with 7 bases between the two germline ends. Germline values: CDR1 MNHEY, CDR2 SVGAGI. The CDR3 bases are TGTGCCAGCAGAACCGGGGGAAACACCATATATTTT. Encoded protein: CASRTGGNTIYF.

The V call is TRBV5-1, the J call TRBJ2-7; 7 bases are a match to TRBD1. The CDR3 consists of 15 residues. J gave up 6 bases and V 2 bases, and 11 bases lay outside the gene matches. The germline V gene encodes CDR1 SGHRS and CDR2 YFSETQ. The CDR3 DNA is TGCGCCAGCAGCTTAGGACAGGCCTCTGTTCTCGAGCAGTACTTC. Its protein product is CASSLGQASVLEQYF.

This clone has just a few counts. The chain combines TRBV2 with TRBJ1-1; D remains unclear. V was clipped by 8 bases and J by 7 bases, with 8 bases between them. Germline CDR1 and CDR2: SNHLY and FYNNEI. CDR3 length: 10 amino acids. The CDR3 region has the DNA TGTGCCAGCGCTCAGAATGAAGCTTTCTTT. It yields the protein CASAQNEAFF.

The CDR3 nucleotides read TGTGCCAGCAGCGGGGGAGACTATGGCTACACCTTC. It specifies CASSGGDYGYTF. The chain recombines TRBV27 with TRBJ1-2; tentatively, D is TRBD1 (5 bases). Germline-derived CDR1 and CDR2 are MNHEY and SMNVEV (reference sequence). V lost 6 bases, J lost 3 bases, and 8 bases lay in between. The CDR3 consists of 12 residues.

The rearrangement joins TRBV12-3 or TRBV12-4 to TRBJ1-1; D remains ambiguous. V lost 6 bases, J lost 1 base, and 9 bases lay in between. The CDR3 is 13 residues long. The CDR3 loop reads CASRGQRNTEAFF. CDR3 bases: TGTGCCAGCAGAGGGCAGAGGAACACTGAAGCTTTCTTT.

This chain joins TRBV5-1 and TRBJ2-7; perhaps TRBD1 as D (6 bases). From germline, CDR1 is SGHRS and CDR2 YFSETQ. The CDR3 length is 15 residues. V was shortened by 0 bases and J by 3 bases, with 13 bases between the two germline ends. The CDR3 coding sequence is TGCGCCAGCAGCTTGGCCCCCGGGACAAACTACGAGCAGTACTTC. Its protein is CASSLAPGTNYEQYF.

This rearrangement joins TRBV7-3 to TRBJ1-2, with 7 bases identical to TRBD1. This CDR3 contains 13 residues. Germline V gives CDR1 SGHTA, CDR2 FQGTGA. V gave up 4 bases and J gave up 8 bases; unmatched junction bases: 7. The CDR3 bases are TGTGCCAGCAGCTCCCCAGGGGGAAGGGGCTACACCTTC. This sequence encodes CASSSPGGRGYTF.

The rearrangement joins TRBV4-3 to TRBJ2-3, with 9 bases lining up with TRBD1. V dropped 3 bases and J dropped 3; count of bases not matched to a gene: 1. Germline CDR1 LGHNA, CDR2 YSLEER. The CDR3 spans 14 residues. CDR3 residues: CASSHGQGTDTQYF. Written as DNA, the CDR3 is TGCGCCAGCAGCCACGGACAGGGGACAGATACGCAGTATTTT.

This sequence joins TRBV28 and TRBJ1-1; TRBD1 might be the D (5 bases). This CDR3 region has 13 residues. The germline gives CDR1 MDHEN, CDR2 SYDVKM. V was clipped by 6 bases and J by 4 bases, with 12 bases between them. CDR3 sequence (DNA): TGTGCCAGCAGGGTGAGTGGGGGCACTGAAGCTTTCTTT. Its protein product is CASRVSGGTEAFF.

The chain is built from TRBV27 and TRBJ1-2, with TRBD1 as a possible D gene (6 bases). Between the trimmed V and J ends, which lost 4 bases and 8 bases, there was a span of 20 bases. The germline V gene has CDR1 MNHEY and CDR2 SMNVEV (reference sequence). The CDR3 sequence is 15 residues long. For the CDR3, the DNA is TGTGCCAGCAGTTCCCCCCCGACAGGACCGGGCGGCTACACCTTC. Protein product: CASSSPPTGPGGYTF.

The chain recombines TRBV5-1 with TRBJ2-7, with TRBD2 matching 10 bases. Germline CDR1 and CDR2: SGHRS and YFSETQ. Unmatched junction bases numbered 10, after V lost 5 bases and J lost 5 bases. The CDR3 totals 15 residues. The CDR3 is CASSRFSGRADEQYF. The CDR3 nucleotides read TGCGCCAGCAGTCGATTCAGCGGGAGGGCCGACGAGCAGTACTTC.

J is TRBJ2-7 and V is TRBV10-3; D is ambiguous. Trimming stripped 4 bases from V and 2 bases from J, with 9 bases between. The germline gives CDR1 ENHRY, CDR2 SYGVKD. The CDR3 has 13 amino acids. The CDR3 DNA follows: TGTGCCATCAGTGGGACCGAGACCTACGAGCAGTACTTC. Protein product: CAISGTETYEQYF.